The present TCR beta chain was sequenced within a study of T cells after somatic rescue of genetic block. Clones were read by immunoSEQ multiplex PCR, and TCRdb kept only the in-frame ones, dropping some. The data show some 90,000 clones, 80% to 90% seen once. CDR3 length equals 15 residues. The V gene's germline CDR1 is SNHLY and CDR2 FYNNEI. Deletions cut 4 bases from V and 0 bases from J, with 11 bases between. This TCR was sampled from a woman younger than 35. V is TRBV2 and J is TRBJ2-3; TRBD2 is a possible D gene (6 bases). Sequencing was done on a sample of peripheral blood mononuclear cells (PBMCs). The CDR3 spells CASSVSGSSTDTQYF. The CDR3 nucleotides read TGTGCCAGCAGTGTTAGCGGAAGTAGCACAGATACGCAGTATTTT.